The T cell receptor (beta chain) described here comes from a study of tumor-infiltrating lymphocytes in primary liver carcinoma. Whole-study context: Surgical resection served as treatment for the primary liver carcinoma of these patients.

The study's findings and limits: The use of bulk unsorted samples meant that CD4+ and CD8+ repertoires were not compared.

The CDR3 has 15 residues. The V and J ends lost 0 bases and 2 bases respectively, with 8 bases between them. cDNA specific to TCR beta was made from around 530 ng of total RNA, with a constant-region primer employed for priming. It was through three nested multiplex PCR rounds of slightly modified ARM-PCR that TCR beta libraries arose. Running approximately 10 cycles apiece, the first two PCR rounds relied on TRBV1-TRBV30 forward primers together with a C-beta reverse primer. TCRdb used MiXCR to reprocess the multiplex PCR reads, holding one entry per CDR3 protein. Among hundreds of thousands of distinct CDR3 sequences listed, about three fifths were seen once. This clonotype has at least ten counts. Antigen unknown. Blood RNA was derived from unsorted whole blood, and germline DNA was extracted too. The patients lived with chronic HBV infection and had not yet received any treatment.

This TCR was recovered from a woman aged 25-40 years with primary liver carcinoma and hepatitis B virus infection. This chain links TRBV12-3 or TRBV12-4 with TRBJ2-1, with D hard to call. Sequencing input: peripheral blood. CDR3 DNA sequence: TGTGCCAGCAGTTTAGCGACGGGCCCCTACAATGAGCAGTTCTTC. Protein product: CASSLATGPYNEQFF.